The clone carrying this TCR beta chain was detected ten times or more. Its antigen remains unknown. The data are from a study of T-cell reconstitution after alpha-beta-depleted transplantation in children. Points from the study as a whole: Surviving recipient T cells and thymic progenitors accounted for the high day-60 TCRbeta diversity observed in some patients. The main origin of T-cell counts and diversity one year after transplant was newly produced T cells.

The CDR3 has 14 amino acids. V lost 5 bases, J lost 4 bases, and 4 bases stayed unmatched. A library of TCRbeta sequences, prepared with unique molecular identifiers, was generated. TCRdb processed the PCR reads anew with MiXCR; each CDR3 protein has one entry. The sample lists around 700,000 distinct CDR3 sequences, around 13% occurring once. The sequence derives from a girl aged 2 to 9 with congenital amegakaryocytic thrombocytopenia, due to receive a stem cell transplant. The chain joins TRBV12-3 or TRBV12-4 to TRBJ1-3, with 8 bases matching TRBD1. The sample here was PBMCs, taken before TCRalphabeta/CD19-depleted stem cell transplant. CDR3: CASSKQGVGNTIYF. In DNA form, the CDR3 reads TGTGCCAGCAGTAAACAGGGGGTCGGAAACACCATATATTTT.